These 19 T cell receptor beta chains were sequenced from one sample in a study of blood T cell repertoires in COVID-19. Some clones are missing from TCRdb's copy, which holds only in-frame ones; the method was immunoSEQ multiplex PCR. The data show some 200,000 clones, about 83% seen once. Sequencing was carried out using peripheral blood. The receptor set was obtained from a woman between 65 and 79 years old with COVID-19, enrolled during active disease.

The CDR3 bases are TGCGCCAGCAGCTTTGGGGGGACAGGCCCTAGGGAGCAGTACTTC. Protein: CASSFGGTGPREQYF. The V gene is TRBV5-1, the J gene TRBJ2-7; 8 nucleotides agree with TRBD1. Germline trimming cut 2 bases from V and 7 bases from J; bases unmatched to any gene: 11. Germline assignment: CDR1 SGHRS and CDR2 YFSETQ. The CDR3 has 15 residues.

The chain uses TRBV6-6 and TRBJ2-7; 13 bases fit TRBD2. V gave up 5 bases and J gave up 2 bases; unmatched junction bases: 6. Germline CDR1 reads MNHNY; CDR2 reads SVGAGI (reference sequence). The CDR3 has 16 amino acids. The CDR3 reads CASSPRTSGGAYEQYF. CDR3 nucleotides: TGTGCCAGCAGTCCTCGAACTAGCGGGGGGGCCTACGAGCAGTACTTC.

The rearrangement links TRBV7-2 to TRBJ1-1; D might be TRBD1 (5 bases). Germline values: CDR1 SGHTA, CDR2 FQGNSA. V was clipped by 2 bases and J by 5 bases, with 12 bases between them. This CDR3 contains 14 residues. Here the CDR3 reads CASSLQGSSTEAFF. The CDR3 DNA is TGTGCCAGCAGCTTACAGGGCTCGAGTACTGAAGCTTTCTTT.

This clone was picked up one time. The CDR3 DNA is TGCAGCGTTGGCGAGACTACCCAATCGCGCGAGCAGTACTTC. Protein: CSVGETTQSREQYF. The V call is TRBV29-1, the J call TRBJ2-7; D may be TRBD2 (5 bases). V lost 4 bases, J lost 6 bases, and 19 bases lay in between. This CDR3 contains 14 residues. Germline CDR1 is SQVTM and CDR2 is ANQGSEA.

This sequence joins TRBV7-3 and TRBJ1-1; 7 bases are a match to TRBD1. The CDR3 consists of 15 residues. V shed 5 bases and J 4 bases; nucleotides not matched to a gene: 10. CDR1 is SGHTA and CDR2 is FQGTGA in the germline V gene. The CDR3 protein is CASSAETGLGTEAFF. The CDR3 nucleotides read TGTGCCAGCAGCGCCGAGACAGGGCTGGGCACTGAAGCTTTCTTT.

The CDR3 sequence: CAWSAGTSGNYEQYF. Here the CDR3 DNA reads TGTGCCTGGAGCGCGGGGACTAGCGGAAACTACGAGCAGTACTTC. The chain carries TRBV30 and TRBJ2-7; 11 nucleotides line up with TRBD2. The length of the CDR3 is 15 residues. Germline CDR1 is GTSNPN and CDR2 is SVGIG (reference sequence). The V gene end was trimmed by 3 bases and the J gene end by 3 bases; junction bases not matched to a gene: 7.

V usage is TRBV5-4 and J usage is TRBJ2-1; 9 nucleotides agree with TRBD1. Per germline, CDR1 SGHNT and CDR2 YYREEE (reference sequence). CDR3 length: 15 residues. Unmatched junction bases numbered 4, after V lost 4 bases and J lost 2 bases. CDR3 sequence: CASSPGTGTYNEQFF. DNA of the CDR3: TGTGCCAGCAGCCCCGGGACAGGGACCTACAATGAGCAGTTCTTC.

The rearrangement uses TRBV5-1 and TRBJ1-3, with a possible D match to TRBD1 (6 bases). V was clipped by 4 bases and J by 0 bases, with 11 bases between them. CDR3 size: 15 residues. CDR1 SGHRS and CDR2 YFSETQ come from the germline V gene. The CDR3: CASSPRGGSGNTIYF. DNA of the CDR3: TGCGCCAGCAGCCCGAGAGGGGGCTCTGGAAACACCATATATTTT.

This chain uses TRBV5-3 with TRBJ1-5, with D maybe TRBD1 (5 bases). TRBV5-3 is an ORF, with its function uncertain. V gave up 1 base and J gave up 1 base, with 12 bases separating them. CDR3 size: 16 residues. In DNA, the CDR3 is TGTGCCAGAAGCTTGAAGGGGCGTCGAAGCAATCAGCCCCAGCATTTT. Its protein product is CARSLKGRRSNQPQHF.

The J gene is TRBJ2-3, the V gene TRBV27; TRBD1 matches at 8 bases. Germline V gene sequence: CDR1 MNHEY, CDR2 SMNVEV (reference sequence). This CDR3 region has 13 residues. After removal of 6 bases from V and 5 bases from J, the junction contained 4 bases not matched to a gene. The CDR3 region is CASRGTGRDTQYF. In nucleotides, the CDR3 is TGTGCCAGCAGGGGGACAGGAAGAGATACGCAGTATTTT.

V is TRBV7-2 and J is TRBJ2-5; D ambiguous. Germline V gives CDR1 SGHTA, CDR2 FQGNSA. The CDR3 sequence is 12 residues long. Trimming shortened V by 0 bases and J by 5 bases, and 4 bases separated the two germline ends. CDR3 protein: CASSLAVETQYF. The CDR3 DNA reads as TGTGCCAGCAGCTTAGCCGTGGAGACCCAGTACTTC. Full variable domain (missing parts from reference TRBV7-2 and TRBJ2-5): GAGVSQSPSNKVTEKGKDVELRCDPISGHTALYWYRQSLGQGLEFLIYFQGNSAPDKSGLPSDRFSAERTGGSVSTLTIQRTQQEDSAVYLCASSLAVETQYFGPGTRLLVL.

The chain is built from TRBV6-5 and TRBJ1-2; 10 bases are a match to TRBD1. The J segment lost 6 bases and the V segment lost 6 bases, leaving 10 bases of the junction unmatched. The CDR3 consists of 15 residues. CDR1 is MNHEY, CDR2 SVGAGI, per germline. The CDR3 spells CASRVSGTGANGYTF. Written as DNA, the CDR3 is TGTGCCAGCAGGGTTTCCGGGACAGGGGCCAATGGCTACACCTTC.

CDR3: CASSLLVYNEQFF. Written as DNA, the CDR3 is TGTGCCAGCAGCCTACTCGTATACAATGAGCAGTTCTTC. The V and J genes are TRBV6-6 and TRBJ2-1; no definite D call. Germline V gene data show CDR1 as MNHNY and CDR2 as SVGAGI (reference sequence). This CDR3 has 13 residues. Trimming removed 6 bases at V and 4 bases at J, with 10 bases between.

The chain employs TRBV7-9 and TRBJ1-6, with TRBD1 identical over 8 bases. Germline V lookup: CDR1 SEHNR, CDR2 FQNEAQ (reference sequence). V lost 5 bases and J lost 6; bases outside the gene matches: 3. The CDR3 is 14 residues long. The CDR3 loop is CASSPDRGNSPLHF. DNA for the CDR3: TGTGCCAGCAGCCCCGACAGGGGTAATTCACCCCTCCACTTT.

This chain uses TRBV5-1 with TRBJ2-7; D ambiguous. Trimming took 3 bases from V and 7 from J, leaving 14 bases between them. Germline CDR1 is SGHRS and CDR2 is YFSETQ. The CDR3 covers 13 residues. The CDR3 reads CASSSIVSSEQYF. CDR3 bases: TGCGCCAGCAGCTCGATAGTTTCGTCTGAGCAGTACTTC.

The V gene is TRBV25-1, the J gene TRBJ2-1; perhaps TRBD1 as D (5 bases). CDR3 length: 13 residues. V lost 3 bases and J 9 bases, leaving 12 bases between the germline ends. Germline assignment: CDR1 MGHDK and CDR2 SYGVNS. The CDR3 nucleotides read TGTGCCAGCAGTGAGCAGGGTTCAAGTGAGCAGTTCTTC. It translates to CASSEQGSSEQFF.

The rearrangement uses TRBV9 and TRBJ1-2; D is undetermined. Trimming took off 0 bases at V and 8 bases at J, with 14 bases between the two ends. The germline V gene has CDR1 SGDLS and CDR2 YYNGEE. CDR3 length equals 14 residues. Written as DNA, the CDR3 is TGTGCCAGCAGCGTAGCTACCTCTGAGGAAGGCTACACCTTC. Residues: CASSVATSEEGYTF. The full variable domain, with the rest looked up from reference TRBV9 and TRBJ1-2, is DSGVTQTPKHLITATGQRVTLRCSPRSGDLSVYWYQQSLDQGLQFLIQYYNGEERAKGNILERFSAQQFPDLHSELNLSSLELGDSALYFCASSVATSEEGYTFGSGTRLTVV.

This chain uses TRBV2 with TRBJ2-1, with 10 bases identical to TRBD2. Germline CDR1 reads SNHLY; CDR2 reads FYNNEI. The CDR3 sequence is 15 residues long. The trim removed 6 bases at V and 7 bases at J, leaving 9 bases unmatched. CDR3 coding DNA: TGTGCCAGCAGCCCCGGGACTAGCGATTCGAATGAGCAGTTCTTC. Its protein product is CASSPGTSDSNEQFF.

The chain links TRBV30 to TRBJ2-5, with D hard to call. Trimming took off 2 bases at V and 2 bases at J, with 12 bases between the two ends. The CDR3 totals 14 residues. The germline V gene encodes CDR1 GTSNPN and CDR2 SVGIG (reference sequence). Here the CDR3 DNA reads TGTGCCTGGAGTCAGGATCCTACACAAGAGACCCAGTACTTC. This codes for CAWSQDPTQETQYF.